The 32 T cell receptor beta chains given below trace back to one sample, sequenced in a study of T cells after yellow fever vaccination. TCRdb reprocessed the 5' RACE reads via MiXCR and lists one record per CDR3 protein. In the table there are some 320,000 distinct CDR3 sequences, approximately 8% of which are singletons. Sequences were derived from CD4+ T cells sorted from PBMCs, sampled 5 days after the yellow fever booster vaccination. All receptors derive from a man aged 18 to 30 who received the YFV17D yellow fever vaccine.

The V gene is TRBV3-1, the J gene TRBJ2-7; D is ambiguous. Germline CDR1 reads LGHDT; CDR2 reads YNNKEL (reference sequence). Trimming shortened V by 1 base and J by 4 bases, and 5 bases separated the two germline ends. This CDR3 comprises 12 residues. The CDR3 nucleotides are TGTGCCAGCAGCCAAGGGTTTTACGAGCAGTACTTC. Protein: CASSQGFYEQYF.

V gene TRBV20-1 combines with J gene TRBJ1-4; D might be TRBD1 (5 bases). The CDR3 contains 15 residues. Germline CDR1 is DFQATT and CDR2 is SNEGSKA (reference sequence). Trimming pared 6 bases from V and 0 bases from J, leaving 14 bases between. The chain's CDR3 is CSASGAGATNEKLFF. The CDR3 bases are TGCAGTGCAAGCGGGGCGGGGGCAACTAATGAAAAACTGTTTTTT.

This clonotype was recorded many times. The chain links TRBV7-2 to TRBJ2-1; tentative D call: TRBD2 (5 bases). Deletions cut 5 bases from V and 9 bases from J, with 11 bases between. CDR3 length: 12 residues. From germline, CDR1 is SGHTA and CDR2 FQGNSA. The CDR3 DNA sequence: TGTGCCAGCAGCCCTAGCCTTGCTGAGCAGTTCTTC. Protein: CASSPSLAEQFF.

The chain links TRBV2 to TRBJ2-2; 7 bases are a match to TRBD2. Trimming removed 7 bases from V and 8 bases from J; junction bases left unmatched: 7. This CDR3 spans 13 amino acids. Germline assignment: CDR1 SNHLY and CDR2 FYNNEI. CDR3 protein: CASMVDSGGELFF. Here the CDR3 DNA reads TGTGCCAGCATGGTGGATAGCGGGGGGGAGCTGTTTTTT.

The sample holds a few counts of this clonotype. The CDR3 here is CASSDLGRASTDTQYF. The CDR3 bases are TGTGCCAGCAGTGACCTGGGACGGGCTAGCACAGATACGCAGTATTTT. The chain recombines TRBV25-1 with TRBJ2-3; D tentatively reads TRBD1 or TRBD2 (5 bases each). Trimming cost V 3 bases and J 0 bases, with 13 bases left between them. The CDR3 consists of 16 residues. Germline CDR1 MGHDK, CDR2 SYGVNS.

This clonotype has just a few counts. This chain uses TRBV7-9 with TRBJ1-2; TRBD1 matches at 10 bases. The CDR3 runs to 15 residues. V lost 5 bases and J lost 4; bases outside the gene matches: 7. Germline V lookup: CDR1 SEHNR, CDR2 FQNEAQ (reference sequence). The CDR3 DNA reads TGTGCCAGCAGCCCGACAGGGGGCGTTGGCTATGGCTACACCTTC. It specifies CASSPTGGVGYGYTF.

The V and J genes are TRBV6-5 and TRBJ2-5; 7 bases agree with TRBD1. Germline V gene data show CDR1 as MNHEY and CDR2 as SVGAGI. The CDR3 runs 15 residues. V was clipped by 2 bases and J by 4 bases; unmatched bases: 7. The CDR3 bases are TGTGCCAGCAGTTACCGACAGGGCAAGGGAGAGACCCAGTACTTC. Its translation is CASSYRQGKGETQYF.

This clonotype was counted ten times or more. V and J are TRBV7-8 and TRBJ1-3, with D uncertain. The CDR3 loop spans 14 amino acids. Germline V gene data show CDR1 as SGHVS and CDR2 as FQNEAQ. V lost 8 bases and J lost 6, with 17 bases in between. The CDR3 nucleotides are TGTGCCAGCGGACGGCGGACTGGAGAAAACACCATATATTTT. Protein: CASGRRTGENTIYF.

This clonotype was found a few times. The chain carries TRBV20-1 and TRBJ2-7; D remains ambiguous. Germline V gives CDR1 DFQATT, CDR2 SNEGSKA (reference sequence). The CDR3 consists of 12 residues. V lost 3 bases to trimming and J lost 2 bases, with 8 bases between them. The CDR3 DNA is TGCAGTGCTAGTCGCGGCGCCTACGAGCAGTACGTC. Protein product: CSASRGAYEQYV.

The V and J genes are TRBV24-1 and TRBJ1-1; D is unresolved. The germline V gene encodes CDR1 KGHDR and CDR2 SFDVKD. The CDR3 runs to 13 residues. The ends were cut back, 4 bases at V and 4 bases at J, with 9 bases in the middle. CDR3 DNA sequence: TGTGCCACCAGTGAGCACCGGGGCACTGAAGCTTTCTTT. It translates to CATSEHRGTEAFF.

This clonotype was detected a few times. The rearrangement links TRBV5-1 to TRBJ1-2, with D unclear. The CDR3 spans 14 residues. V shed 0 bases and J shed 4 bases, with 10 bases lying between them. Looked up from germline, CDR1 is SGHRS and CDR2 is YFSETQ. CDR3: CASSLESNPYGYTF. The CDR3 bases are TGCGCCAGCAGCTTGGAATCGAATCCCTATGGCTACACCTTC.

The chain recombines TRBV4-1 with TRBJ2-1; possibly TRBD1 or TRBD2 for D (5 bases each). This CDR3 spans 16 amino acids. Trimming removed 6 bases at V and 4 bases at J, with 19 bases between. From germline, CDR1 is MGHRA and CDR2 YSYEKL. For the CDR3, the DNA is TGCGCCAGCAGGGCAAGGGTTGGGGACGGGTACAATGAGCAGTTCTTC. Translation: CASRARVGDGYNEQFF.

V is TRBV7-2 and J is TRBJ1-6; the match to TRBD1 covers 7 bases. Germline values: CDR1 SGHTA, CDR2 FQGNSA. This CDR3 is built from 15 residues. Losses at the gene ends were 5 bases for V and 7 bases for J; bases not matched to a gene: 8. CDR3 sequence (DNA): TGTGCCAGCAGCGGGGGGAGGGGGCGCAATTCACCCCTCCACTTT. This gives the protein CASSGGRGRNSPLHF.

This chain connects TRBV9 to TRBJ2-3; D is unclear. CDR3 length equals 14 residues. Germline V CDR1 and CDR2: SGDLS, YYNGEE. V shed 0 bases and J shed 5 bases, with 10 bases lying between them. CDR3 protein: CASSVEGSLDTQYF. The CDR3 region has the DNA TGTGCCAGCAGCGTAGAAGGCTCTTTAGATACGCAGTATTTT.

The chain has TRBV20-1 and TRBJ1-1; possible D gene TRBD1, 5 bases. The germline gives CDR1 DFQATT, CDR2 SNEGSKA (reference sequence). Deletions cut 3 bases from V and 5 bases from J, with 13 bases between. The CDR3 is 13 residues long. The CDR3 protein is CSASDQGGTEAFF. The CDR3 nucleotides read TGCAGTGCTAGTGATCAGGGAGGTACTGAAGCTTTCTTT.

A few counts support this clonotype. The rearrangement joins TRBV10-2 to TRBJ1-1, with 9 bases matching TRBD1. The CDR3 sequence is 13 residues long. V was clipped by 8 bases and J by 9 bases; unmatched bases: 10. CDR1 is WSHSY, CDR2 SAAADI, per germline. The DNA of the CDR3 is TGCGCCAGCTCTGAGGACAGGGGCGGGAAAGCTTTCTTT. Protein: CASSEDRGGKAFF.

Ten or more counts support this clonotype. The gene calls are TRBV27 and TRBJ1-1; D is unclear. The CDR3 runs to 12 residues. Germline V gene lookup returns CDR1 MNHEY and CDR2 SMNVEV (reference sequence). V shed 5 bases and J shed 4 bases, with 8 bases lying between them. The CDR3 region is CASSRWGTEAFF. The CDR3 bases are TGTGCCAGCAGTCGTTGGGGCACTGAAGCTTTCTTT.

The genes are TRBV5-1 and TRBJ2-2; D call uncertain. The V end was cut by 4 bases, the J end by 5 bases, with 12 bases between. Germline loops: CDR1 SGHRS, CDR2 YFSETQ. This CDR3 is built from 14 residues. The CDR3 bases are TGCGCCAGCAGCCTGGAAGGGCGAACCGGGGAGCTGTTTTTT. The encoded protein is CASSLEGRTGELFF.

The table lists this clonotype with many counts. This chain connects TRBV5-1 to TRBJ2-1; the match to TRBD2 covers 8 bases. The CDR3 is made up of 15 amino acids. Trimming at V came to 6 bases and at J to 6 bases, leaving 11 bases not matched to a gene. The germline V gene encodes CDR1 SGHRS and CDR2 YFSETQ. CDR3 nucleotides: TGCGCCAGCAAGCCGGGGGGGGCCGTTACCAATGAGCAGTTCTTC. Residues: CASKPGGAVTNEQFF.

The CDR3 region is CASSFYLSSYNSPLHF. In DNA, the CDR3 is TGTGCCAGCAGCTTTTACCTGAGCTCCTATAATTCACCCCTCCACTTT. The chain links TRBV7-2 to TRBJ1-6, with no clear D. The CDR3 is 16 residues long. The V gene lost 3 bases and the J gene lost 0 bases, with 9 bases spanning the gap. CDR1 and CDR2 (germline): SGHTA, FQGNSA.

The genes are TRBV7-8 and TRBJ1-5, with D possibly TRBD1 on 5 matching bases. The germline V gene has CDR1 SGHVS and CDR2 FQNEAQ. This CDR3 spans 16 amino acids. The germline V and J ends were trimmed by 7 bases and 4 bases, with 20 bases remaining between them. The CDR3 nucleotides are TGTGCCAGCATGGGGCAAGGCGCTGCGAAAAATCAGCCCCAGCATTTT. Translation: CASMGQGAAKNQPQHF.

The CDR3 DNA reads as TGTGCCAGCAGTTCGGGGGGCACGGCCCTCCACTTT. Protein: CASSSGGTALHF. This sequence joins TRBV28 and TRBJ1-6, with D perhaps matching TRBD1 (6 bases). Trimming removed 4 bases from V and 14 bases from J, with 12 bases in between. This CDR3 comprises 12 residues. Germline CDR1 and CDR2: MDHEN and SYDVKM.

This clonotype was counted many times. The chain uses TRBV12-5 and TRBJ2-2, with 8 bases aligning to TRBD1. Germline lookup yields CDR1 LGHNT and CDR2 FRNRAP. CDR3 size: 16 residues. J lost 1 base, V lost 6 bases, and 7 bases had no gene match. CDR3 sequence: CASGPTGTGNTGELFF. The CDR3, as DNA: TGTGCTAGTGGCCCCACCGGGACAGGGAACACCGGGGAGCTGTTTTTT. The whole variable domain, remainder taken from reference TRBV12-5 and TRBJ2-2, is DARVTQTPRHKVTEMGQEVTMRCQPILGHNTVFWYRQTMMQGLELLAYFRNRAPLDDSGMPKDRFSAEMPDATLATLKIQPSEPRDSAVYFCASGPTGTGNTGELFFGEGSRLTVL.

This sequence joins TRBV28 and TRBJ2-4; maybe TRBD1 (6 bases). V was pared by 6 bases and J by 12 bases, with 12 bases between. The CDR3 consists of 11 residues. Germline V gene lookup returns CDR1 MDHEN and CDR2 SYDVKM. The CDR3 loop reads CASSLGQSQYF. The CDR3 DNA follows: TGTGCCAGCAGCCTAGGACAGTCTCAGTACTTC.

The genes are TRBV18 and TRBJ2-6; D is ambiguous. The CDR3 loop spans 16 amino acids. V was shortened by 4 bases and J by 0 bases, with 10 bases between the two germline ends. CDR1 is KGHSH, CDR2 LQKENI, per germline. This chain's CDR3 is CASSLSWSSGANVLTF. The CDR3 DNA reads TGTGCCAGCTCACTTTCCTGGTCCTCTGGGGCCAACGTCCTGACTTTC.

The chain has TRBV3-1 and TRBJ2-2; no reliable D call. Germline CDR1 and CDR2: LGHDT and YNNKEL (reference sequence). CDR3 length equals 14 residues. Between the trimmed V and J ends, which lost 2 bases and 4 bases, there was a span of 8 bases. The CDR3, as DNA: TGTGCCAGCAGCCAATCATTCATCACCGGGGAGCTGTTTTTT. This sequence encodes CASSQSFITGELFF.

A remark on this clonotype: A much larger clone sits a single nucleotide away, making a read error possible. The chain joins TRBV10-3 to TRBJ2-5, with D perhaps assigned TRBD1 or TRBD2 (6 bases each). The V gene lost 6 bases and the J gene lost 9 bases, with 17 bases spanning the gap. The CDR3 is 13 residues long. CDR1 ENHRY and CDR2 SYGVKD come from the germline V gene. CDR3 sequence (DNA): TGTGCCATCAGCCCTGGGGGGCCGGAGTCCCAGTACTTC. It yields the protein CAISPGGPESQYF.

This rearrangement joins TRBV29-1 to TRBJ1-1; 7 bases are shared with TRBD1. Germline assignment: CDR1 SQVTM and CDR2 ANQGSEA. The CDR3 consists of 13 residues. Losses at the gene ends were 7 bases for V and 0 bases for J; bases not matched to a gene: 5. The CDR3 coding sequence is TGCAGCGCCGCGACAGGGTTGAACACTGAAGCTTTCTTT. It yields the protein CSAATGLNTEAFF.

The rearrangement uses TRBV9 and TRBJ1-1; unclear D gene. Deletions cut 4 bases from V and 3 bases from J, with 10 bases between. This CDR3 is 13 amino acids long. Germline V gene lookup returns CDR1 SGDLS and CDR2 YYNGEE. CDR3: CASSSGVDTEAFF. For the CDR3, the DNA is TGTGCCAGCAGCTCCGGGGTGGACACTGAAGCTTTCTTT.

This clonotype was counted only a few times. The chain employs TRBV2 and TRBJ1-2, with 8 bases identical to TRBD1. Per germline, CDR1 SNHLY and CDR2 FYNNEI. The CDR3 is 12 residues long. The J segment lost 0 bases and the V segment lost 11 bases, leaving 2 bases of the junction unmatched. The CDR3 protein is CAGTGANYGYTF. CDR3 nucleotides: TGTGCCGGGACAGGAGCTAACTATGGCTACACCTTC.

This clonotype has a handful of counts. V usage is TRBV10-3 and J usage is TRBJ2-5; D might be TRBD1 (5 bases). This CDR3 has 15 amino acids. Trimming stripped 0 bases from V and 5 bases from J, with 13 bases between. CDR1 and CDR2 (germline): ENHRY, SYGVKD. CDR3 in amino acids: CAISESGRAQETQYF. The CDR3 nucleotides read TGTGCCATCAGTGAGTCGGGCAGGGCACAGGAGACCCAGTACTTC.

With regard to this clonotype: The conserved phenylalanine or tryptophan normally closing the CDR3 is absent here, so this likely arose from a read error. V and J are TRBV5-1 and TRBJ2-3; D unresolved. The CDR3 runs to 11 residues. Germline lookup yields CDR1 SGHRS and CDR2 YFSETQ. Trimming cost V 4 bases and J 6 bases, with 6 bases left between them. The DNA of the CDR3 is TGCGCCAGCAGCGGTTGGGATACGCAGTATATT. Its protein product is CASSGWDTQYI.